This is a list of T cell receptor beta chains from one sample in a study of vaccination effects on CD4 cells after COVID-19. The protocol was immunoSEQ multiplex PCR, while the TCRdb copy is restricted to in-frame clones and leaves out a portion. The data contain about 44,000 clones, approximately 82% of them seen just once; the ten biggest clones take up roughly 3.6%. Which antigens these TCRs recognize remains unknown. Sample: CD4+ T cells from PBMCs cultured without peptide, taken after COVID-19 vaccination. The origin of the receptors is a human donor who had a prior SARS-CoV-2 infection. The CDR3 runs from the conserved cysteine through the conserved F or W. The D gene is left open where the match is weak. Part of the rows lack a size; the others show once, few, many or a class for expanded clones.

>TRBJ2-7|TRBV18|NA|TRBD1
TGTGCCAGCTCACCTGGGACAGGGGGACCCTACGAGCAGTACTTC
CASSPGTGGPYEQYF
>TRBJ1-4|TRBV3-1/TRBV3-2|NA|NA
TGTGCCAGCAGCCGCCGGGTGGGCTTAACTAATGAAAAACTGTTTTTT
CASSRRVGLTNEKLFF
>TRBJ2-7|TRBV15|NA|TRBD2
TGTGCCACCAGCAGAGCAGGCGGGGGGCGTTACGAGCAGTACTTC
CATSRAGGGRYEQYF
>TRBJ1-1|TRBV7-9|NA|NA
TGTGCCAGCAGCTTCGCAGGGTTAAAGACTGAAGCTTTCTTT
CASSFAGLKTEAFF
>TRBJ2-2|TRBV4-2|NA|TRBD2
TGTGCCAGCAGCCAAGGGACTAGCGGGTATTTCGGGGAGCTGTTTTTT
CASSQGTSGYFGELFF
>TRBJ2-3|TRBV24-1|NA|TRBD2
TGTGCCACCAGTGACCCCGGGACTAACACAGATACGCAGTATTTT
CATSDPGTNTDTQYF
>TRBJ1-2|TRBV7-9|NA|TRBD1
TGTGCCAGCAGCCCCCAGGGGGCCGGTGGCTACACCTTC
CASSPQGAGGYTF
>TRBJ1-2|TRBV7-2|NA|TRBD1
TGTGCCAGCAGCTTCGAAAGGACAGGGAACTATGGCTACACCTTC
CASSFERTGNYGYTF
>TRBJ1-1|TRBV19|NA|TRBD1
TGTGCCAGTAGTATAACAGGGGGCGTTACTGAAGCTTTCTTT
CASSITGGVTEAFF
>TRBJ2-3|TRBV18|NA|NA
TGTGCCAGCTCACCAGAACTGGGAAGGGATACGCAGTATTTT
CASSPELGRDTQYF
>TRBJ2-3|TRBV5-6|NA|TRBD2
TGTGCCAGCAGCCCCGTGGGGGGGAAAAGCACAGATACGCAGTATTTT
CASSPVGGKSTDTQYF
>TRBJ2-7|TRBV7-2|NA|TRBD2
TGTGCCAGCAGGGTAAGAAGCGGGAGGCCGAGCTCCTACGAGCAGTACTTC
CASRVRSGRPSSYEQYF
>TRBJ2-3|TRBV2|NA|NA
TGTGCCAGCAGGAGTAGACAGGGCACAGATACGCAGTATTTT
CASRSRQGTDTQYF
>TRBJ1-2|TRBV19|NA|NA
TGTGCCAGTAGTATTATCTTCGGGGAGCGCTACACCTTC
CASSIIFGERYTF
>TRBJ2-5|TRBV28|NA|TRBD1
TGTGCCAGCAGTTTTCCCGGGACAGAAGGGACCCAGTACTTC
CASSFPGTEGTQYF
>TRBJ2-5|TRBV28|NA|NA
TGTGCCAGCAGTTCGGCCTTAGAGACCCAGTACTTC
CASSSALETQYF
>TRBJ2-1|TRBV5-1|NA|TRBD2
TGCGCCAGCAGCCTAAGACTAGCGGGGTTTTACAATGAGCAGTTCTTC
CASSLRLAGFYNEQFF
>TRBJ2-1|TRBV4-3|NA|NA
TGCGCCAGCAGCCAAGATCCCTACAATGAGCAGTTCTTC
CASSQDPYNEQFF
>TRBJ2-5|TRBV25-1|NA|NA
TGTGCCAGCAGTGAATATGTGATGCGGGTAGGGAGGGAGACCCAGTACTTC
CASSEYVMRVGRETQYF
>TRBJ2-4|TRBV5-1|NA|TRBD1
TGCGCCAGCAGTAATGAAGGGGGCGCTTCACCCCTAGCCAAAAACATTCAGTACTTC
CASSNEGGASPLAKNIQYF
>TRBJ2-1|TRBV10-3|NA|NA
TGTGCCATCAGTGAGGCGGGGTTTCGGTACAATGAGCAGTTCTTC
CAISEAGFRYNEQFF
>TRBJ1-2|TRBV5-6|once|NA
TGTGCCAGCAGCTACCAGTCAGTGGCTAACTATGGCTACACCTTC
CASSYQSVANYGYTF
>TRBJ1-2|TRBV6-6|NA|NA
TGTGCCAGCAGTTACGTGGGGGGTGGCTACACCTTC
CASSYVGGGYTF
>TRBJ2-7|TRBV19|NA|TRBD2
TGTGCCAGTAGTATACCGTTCGGCCGGGCTAGCGGGAACTACGAGCAGTACTTC
CASSIPFGRASGNYEQYF
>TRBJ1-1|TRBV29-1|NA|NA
TGCAGCGTTAATTATGAGGGATGGCACACTGAAGCTTTCTTT
CSVNYEGWHTEAFF
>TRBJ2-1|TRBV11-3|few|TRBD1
TGTGCCAGCAGCTTTAGCGGGCAACGGGACAGGGGGCTTGAGCAGTTCTTC
CASSFSGQRDRGLEQFF
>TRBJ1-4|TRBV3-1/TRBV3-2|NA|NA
TGTGCCAGCAGACAGAGGGACGGAAATGAAAAACTGTTTTTT
CASRQRDGNEKLFF